This T cell receptor beta chain is from a study of radiation and T cells in renal cell carcinoma. For the study at large: Nephrectomy followed 15 Gy stereotactic body radiation by 4 weeks.

Study findings and constraints: Top tumor clonotypes rose in blood 2 weeks post-radiation, then contracted.

Clones were read by immunoSEQ multiplex PCR, and TCRdb kept only the in-frame ones, dropping some. This table holds 45,000 or so clones, around 83% found once. Time point in this sample: baseline pretreatment blood. Sample treatment: 15 Gy SBRT to primary tumor, nephrectomy 4 weeks later. This clone was observed once. Its antigen is currently unknown. The CDR3 loop spans 13 amino acids. With 5 bases removed from V and 3 bases from J, the gap between germline ends came to 11 bases. CDR1 and CDR2 (germline): SGHNT, YENEEA. The receptor was isolated from a woman aged 65 to 85 with renal cell carcinoma. This chain joins TRBV11-3 and TRBJ2-7; D may correspond to TRBD1 or TRBD2 (6 bases each). This specimen was blood, taken from a patient whose treatment included radiotherapy and nephrectomy. DNA for the CDR3: TGTGCCAGCAGCCGAGGGGGGAACTACGAGCAGTACTTC. This encodes CASSRGGNYEQYF.